The sequence of this TCR beta chain was determined in a study of T cells in Graves' hyperthyroidism and ophthalmopathy. Patients between 18 and 65 years old had hyperthyroidism, newly diagnosed and lasting under 2 months. Patients showing uncontrolled infection, other autoimmune disease, pregnancy or lactation were ineligible. With 5 bases removed from V and 10 bases from J, the gap between germline ends came to 15 bases. Germline V lookup: CDR1 SEHNR, CDR2 FQNEAQ (reference sequence). The length of the CDR3 is 13 residues. TCR beta CDR3 region amplification was performed from RNA transcripts. A set of HTBI primers served as the primers for a first-round RT-PCR of the TCR CDR3. Using its own MiXCR run on the multiplex PCR reads, TCRdb lists one record per CDR3 protein. In the table there are almost 600,000 distinct CDR3 sequences, about 45% of which are singletons. In the case of this clonotype: Its target is not known.

Points from the study as a whole: Most thyroid clonotypes with frequency above 0.001 were detected in blood.

Sequenced material: peripheral blood or thyroid tissue (not recorded which). The source is a woman between 18 and 29 years old with Graves' hyperthyroidism. V is TRBV7-9 and J is TRBJ2-1; D remains unclear. The CDR3 sequence: CASSPRLPGEQFF. For the CDR3, the DNA is TGTGCCAGCAGCCCGAGACTCCCGGGCGAGCAGTTCTTC.